This TCR beta chain was obtained from a study of blood T cells in healthy people across ages (dated by TCRdb to the mid-2010s). For the study in its entirety: In model experiments, template switching captured roughly one uniquely barcoded TCR beta cDNA molecule for every two T cells. To track age-related changes in TCR beta repertoire diversity, the study relied on deep sequencing normalized with unique cDNA molecular identifiers. Donors were grouped into four age groups: young (average approximately 15 years), middle-aged (around 39), aged (roughly 67) and long-lived (just over 80). To avoid experimental bias, donors of different ages were spread randomly across the sequencing lanes. Using the same blood draw, the study looked at two additional independent replicas of 1 million unique cDNA reads for two donors, one aged 18 to 30 and the other aged 80 or older.

The roughly 39 donors, aged about 6 to 95 years, were systemically healthy Caucasian individuals from Russia. Each donor gave ten milliliters of peripheral blood, collected into EDTA-treated Vacutainer tubes. Ficoll-Paque density-gradient centrifugation was used to isolate PBMCs, with at least 6.5 million obtained per sample. Total RNA was extracted from PBMCs with Trizol reagent, with at least 5 micrograms obtained per sample. For every donor, flow cytometry on a PBMC aliquot measured the percentage of naive CD45RAhigh/CD27high T cells. The library came from 5' RACE. The second PCR ran for about 7 to 11 cycles and used a J-beta primer mix along with a sample-barcoded 5' primer. A template-switch 5' adaptor carrying 12 random nucleotides introduced a unique molecular identifier onto each TCR beta cDNA molecule. Each sample yielded at least 2.5 million CDR3-containing paired-end reads. First-strand cDNA was synthesized from all RNA with the Mint cDNA synthesis kit, primed by a TRBC-specific oligonucleotide. After uracil-DNA glycosylase treatment, a first 18-cycle PCR used universal primers M1SS and BC2_uni_R on all cDNA. The study's processing was this. Each sample was normalized by randomly selecting 1 million high-quality reads, each carrying a distinct molecular identifier. Reads sharing molecular identifiers were discarded rather than binned into consensus sequences. MiTCR, set to a Q25 quality threshold and the strictest error-elimination algorithm, was used for CDR3 identification, clonotype clustering and error correction. A nonparametric unseen species model with Euler transformation was used to estimate a lower bound on total TCR beta diversity. TCRdb reprocessed the public reads (quality trimming at Q25 with fastp, clone calling with MiXCR) and kept in-frame beta chains. Rows with a matching CDR3 protein are joined into one entry that keeps the most common DNA and genes. Clone size and V and J calls follow TCRdb, not the original study. This sample is represented by around 2 million distinct CDR3 sequences; around 40% of them were singletons. More than 20% of the sample rests with the top ten.

The paper as a whole reports these results and caveats: Compared with the aged group, more naive CD4+ T cells, fewer expanded clones and increased TCR diversity were shown by the long-lived group, suggesting age selection. Because donor CMV infection status was unknown, age-related changes in expanded clonotypes were potentially confounded. Estimates of total diversity based on one million sequenced T cells were considered lower bounds and underestimates. Bulk unsorted PBMC profiling prevented conclusive comparison of naive and antigen-experienced compartments. Observed TCR beta diversity per million T cells fell roughly linearly with age, and a significant reduction was already apparent by age roughly 40. The percentage of naive T cells measured by flow cytometry correlated strongly with observed TCR beta diversity.

In the germline V gene, CDR1 corresponds to SGHTA and CDR2 to FQGNSA. The CDR3 numbers 16 residues from cysteine through phenylalanine. The read is trimmed to its CDR3 DNA, 48 bases read in frame from base 1. A note on this clonotype: Its target antigen remains unknown. Base qualities are not at hand, and no much larger clone is one base apart.

Sequenced: blood. The rearranged chain carries TRBV7-2 and TRBJ2-5, and TRBD2 matches 14 of the central bases. The J call is doubtful: the DNA matches TRBJ2-7 better. The TCR was taken from a human donor in good health. The DNA reads TGTGCCAGCAGCGCCGGACTAGCGGGGGGCCAAAACGAGCAGTACTTC. It codes for CASSAGLAGGQNEQYF.